Listed here are 5 T cell receptor beta chains from one sample, sequenced in a study of control samples from healthy donors and cancer patients. TCRdb keeps only in-frame clones here, not all; method: immunoSEQ multiplex PCR. This sample has tens of thousands of clones, with around four fifths found just once. Sequenced: blood. These TCRs come from a man aged 25 to 45 in good health.

V usage is TRBV5-1 and J usage is TRBJ1-5, with a possible D match to TRBD1 (5 bases). Trimming took 4 bases from V and 0 from J, leaving 14 bases between them. From germline, CDR1 is SGHRS and CDR2 YFSETQ. The CDR3 totals 16 residues. The CDR3 loop is CASSDGGGNSNQPQHF. The CDR3 nucleotides are TGCGCCAGCAGCGATGGGGGAGGAAATAGCAATCAGCCCCAGCATTTT.

V gene TRBV24-1 combines with J gene TRBJ1-1; TRBD1 might be the D (5 bases). The CDR3 runs to 13 residues. V shed 7 bases and J shed 0 bases, with 8 bases lying between them. Germline loops: CDR1 KGHDR, CDR2 SFDVKD. The CDR3 coding sequence is TGTGCCACCAGCGCCAGGGTGAACACTGAAGCTTTCTTT. It encodes CATSARVNTEAFF.

This clone was counted a few times. The V call is TRBV6-5, the J call TRBJ1-4; tentative D call: TRBD1 (5 bases). Trimming shortened V by 9 bases and J by 5 bases, and 16 bases separated the two germline ends. Germline-derived CDR1 and CDR2 are MNHEY and SVGAGI. CDR3 size: 14 residues. The CDR3: CASWPPRENEKLFF. The CDR3 nucleotides read TGTGCCAGTTGGCCCCCCAGGGAGAATGAAAAACTGTTTTTT.

This chain links TRBV27 with TRBJ1-1, with 8 bases that match TRBD1. CDR3 length: 17 amino acids. With 7 bases clipped from V and 1 base from J, the junction kept 14 bases outside the gene matches. Germline V CDR1 and CDR2: MNHEY, SMNVEV (reference sequence). CDR3 DNA: TGTGCCAGCAAATCGCTCAGGGGGCTGGGGGCGAACACTGAAGCTTTCTTT. It is translated as CASKSLRGLGANTEAFF.

This clone appeared a single time. The chain links TRBV20-1 to TRBJ1-2; maybe TRBD1 (5 bases). The germline V gene encodes CDR1 DFQATT and CDR2 SNEGSKA (reference sequence). The CDR3 totals 11 residues. Here the CDR3 DNA reads TGCATCGGCCGGGACCTAGGTGGCTACACCTTC. Protein sequence: CIGRDLGGYTF.